The source of this T cell receptor beta chain is a study of blood T cell repertoires in COVID-19 (dated by TCRdb to about 2020). Broadly, across the study: Samples covering the acute and convalescent phases of COVID-19 were provided by collaborators in the United States, Italy and Spain. The prospective study material was composed of cDNA or gDNA derived from T cells, B-cell-depleted T cells, or PBMCs. The samples were drawn from two sources: the first 160 participants of the ongoing ImmuneRACE study, and over 950 subjects contributed by 6 global collaborators. Where available, HLA class I and class II types were taken from metadata supplied by the sample provider and were not determined by assay-based typing. The sample metadata nearly always contained a de-identified subject ID, COVID-19 status, age in years and sex. The repertoires were released in a freely available public database meant as a resource for research on the immune response to SARS-CoV-2. Subjects who had been exposed to COVID-19, were actively infected with it, or had recovered from it provided the deeply sampled blood TCRbeta repertoires that made up the dataset. The paper as a whole reports these results and caveats: The amount of clinical and demographic metadata varied by source and participant and was provided uncurated.

Participants in the prospective study were enrolled through a virtual design, were aged about 18 to 100 years, and lived in 24 United States geographic areas. To assign participants to cohorts, the prospective study relied on clinical history that participants themselves reported in a screening survey and a study questionnaire. Recovered participants in ImmuneRACE Cohort 3 were defined by two consecutive negative NP/OP PCR tests, clearance by a healthcare professional, or resolution of symptoms. Each participant in the prospective study had whole blood, serum and a nasopharyngeal or oropharyngeal swab collected by mobile phlebotomists. Prospective study participants could optionally give additional blood draws and questionnaires over a roughly two-month period. Prospective study blood samples were shipped either frozen or at room temperature before DNA extraction. The immunoSEQ Assay, a bias-controlled multiplex PCR, was used to amplify TCRbeta CDR3 regions from genomic DNA. Under the source paper's analysis protocol: The number of nucleated cells in each sample was estimated from the amplification of reference gene primers within the assay. Sequence reads were collapsed and filtered to measure the absolute abundance of every unique TCRbeta CDR3 rearrangement. For each sample, productive Simpson clonality was calculated by taking the square root of Simpson's diversity index across productive rearrangements. The table was pulled from immuneACCESS by TCRdb, which kept in-frame rearrangements only. Such tables lose some clones; where checked, under half of the loss comes from unresolved V genes, and the rest has no known cause. V and J calls and clone size are copied from that table; D and trimming were computed from the DNA. The sample has fewer than 200,000 clones on record, 84% of them singletons. The top ten clones comprise roughly 12% of the sample.

Remarks on this clone: The clone's antigen remains unknown. Nothing much larger sits one base from this clone, and base qualities are not available.

The junction carries 7 bases between V and J, which are trimmed by 4 bases and 1 base respectively. The CDR3 spans 13 residues, from the cysteine through the phenylalanine. Of the read, only the CDR3 DNA is kept; its 39 bases are in frame from base 1. The germline V gene yields SGHTA for CDR1 and FQGNSA for CDR2. Recombination joined TRBV7-2 with TRBJ1-1, with an unclear D gene assignment. Sequencing input: PBMCs or T cells enriched from blood (not recorded which). This receptor was obtained from a man aged 45-65 years who had recovered from COVID-19. This receptor has the CDR3 CASSSFRNTEAFF. In nucleotides, the sequence is TGTGCCAGCAGCTCGTTCAGGAACACTGAAGCTTTCTTT.